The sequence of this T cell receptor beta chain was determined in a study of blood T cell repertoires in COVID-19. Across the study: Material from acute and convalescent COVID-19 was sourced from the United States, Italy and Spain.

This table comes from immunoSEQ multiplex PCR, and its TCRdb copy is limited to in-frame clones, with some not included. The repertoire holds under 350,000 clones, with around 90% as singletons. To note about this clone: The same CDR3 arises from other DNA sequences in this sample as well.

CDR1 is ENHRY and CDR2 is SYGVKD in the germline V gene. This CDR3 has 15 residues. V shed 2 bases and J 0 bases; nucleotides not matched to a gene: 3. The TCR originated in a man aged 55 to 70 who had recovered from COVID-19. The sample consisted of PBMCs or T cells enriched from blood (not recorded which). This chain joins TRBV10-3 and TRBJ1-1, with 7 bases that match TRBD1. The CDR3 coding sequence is TGTGCCATCAGTGAGAGAGGGGGCCTGAACACTGAAGCTTTCTTT. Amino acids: CAISERGGLNTEAFF.